These 5 T cell receptor beta chains were sequenced from one sample in a study of T cell responses to AZD1222 COVID-19 vaccine. Clones were sequenced by immunoSEQ multiplex PCR, and TCRdb holds only the in-frame ones, with some missing. The data show about 110,000 clones, around nine tenths seen once. Sequenced here: peripheral blood, sampled on day 0 of AZD1222 vaccination. The receptors derive from an adult in good health.

The chain uses TRBV19 and TRBJ2-1; D call uncertain. This CDR3 comprises 14 residues. Trimming shortened V by 1 base and J by 4 bases, and 8 bases separated the two germline ends. The germline gives CDR1 LNHDA, CDR2 SQIVND (reference sequence). The CDR3: CASSIVAMYNEQFF. For the CDR3, the DNA is TGTGCCAGTAGTATAGTTGCAATGTACAATGAGCAGTTCTTC.

This clone was seen a single time. Additional DNA sequences in this sample encode the identical CDR3. The V gene is TRBV6-1, the J gene TRBJ1-1, with D hard to call. The CDR3 consists of 13 residues. Germline values: CDR1 MNHNS, CDR2 SASEGT. Trimming removed 0 bases from V and 5 bases from J, with 7 bases in between. This CDR3 reads CASSEARGTEAFF. CDR3 bases: TGTGCCAGCAGTGAAGCCCGGGGAACTGAAGCTTTCTTT.

The J gene is TRBJ2-7, the V gene TRBV5-6, with D hard to call. Trimming removed 2 bases at V and 6 bases at J, with 6 bases between. Per the germline V gene, CDR1 is SGHDT and CDR2 is YYEEEE. The length of the CDR3 is 11 residues. CDR3 sequence reads: CASSLASEQYF. CDR3 DNA: TGTGCCAGCAGCTTAGCCAGCGAGCAGTACTTC. Full variable domain (rest looked up from reference TRBV5-6 and TRBJ2-7): DAGVTQSPTHLIKTRGQQVTLRCSPKSGHDTVSWYQQALGQGPQFIFQYYEEEERQRGNFPDRFSGHQFPNYSSELNVNALLLGDSALYLCASSLASEQYFGPGTRLTVT.

The chain's CDR3 is CASSFGTSGNQPQHF. In DNA form, the CDR3 reads TGTGCCAGCAGCTTCGGGACATCCGGCAATCAGCCCCAGCATTTT. The chain combines TRBV7-8 with TRBJ1-5, with D possibly matching TRBD1 (6 bases). This CDR3 spans 15 amino acids. Germline CDR1 SGHVS, CDR2 FQNEAQ. V was cut by 3 bases and J by 2 bases, with 11 bases left in between. Filled out from reference TRBV7-8 and TRBJ1-5, the complete variable domain reads GAGVSQSPRYKVAKRGQDVALRCDPISGHVSLFWYQQALGQGPEFLTYFQNEAQLDKSGLPSDRFFAERPEGSVSTLKIQRTQQEDSAVYLCASSFGTSGNQPQHFGDGTRLSIL.

The genes are TRBV19 and TRBJ1-1; weak D call: TRBD1 (6 bases). The V end lost 5 bases, the J end lost 5 bases, and 15 bases lay between the germline ends. Germline CDR1 and CDR2: LNHDA and SQIVND (reference sequence). This CDR3 is 14 amino acids long. CDR3 DNA sequence: TGTGCCAGTAGTCGGGGTGGGGGGCATACTGAAGCTTTCTTT. As protein: CASSRGGGHTEAFF.